A selection of T cell receptor beta chains follows, all from one sample in a study of blood T cell repertoires in COVID-19. The data were produced by immunoSEQ multiplex PCR, yet TCRdb's version contains in-frame clones alone and is incomplete. The data hold hundreds of thousands of clones, with 85% to 90% observed a single time. Input material: PBMCs or T cells enriched from blood (not recorded which). These receptor sequences come from a woman under 30 with acute COVID-19. Both conserved end residues are part of each CDR3. A D gene is named only where the DNA matches it firmly. The listing skips clone size in some rows; elsewhere it reads once, few, many or a size class.

v_call	clone_size	j_call	d_call	cdr3_nt	cdr3_aa
TRBV7-9	few	TRBJ2-1	-	TGTGCCAGCAGCTTGGACAGCTCCTACAATGAGCAGTTCTTC	CASSLDSSYNEQFF
TRBV12-3/TRBV12-4	-	TRBJ1-2	-	TGTGCCAGCACCTCGGGAAGCGGCTACACCTTC	CASTSGSGYTF
TRBV27	-	TRBJ1-2	TRBD1	TGTGCCAGCAGTTCGGGACAGGGGTATAGTGGCTACACCTTC	CASSSGQGYSGYTF
TRBV4-1	-	TRBJ2-7	TRBD2	TGCGCCAGCAGCCAAATGGGACTAGCGGTCTACGAGCAGTACTTC	CASSQMGLAVYEQYF
TRBV28	-	TRBJ2-7	TRBD2	TGTGCCAGCAGTATGACTAGCGGGAGGGCAACCTACGAGCAGTACTTC	CASSMTSGRATYEQYF
TRBV28	-	TRBJ2-2	-	TGTGCCAGCAGGGAAAAAGTGGGCTTTCGTGGGAGGCAAGACACCGGGGAGCTGTTTTTT	CASREKVGFRGRQDTGELFF
TRBV5-1	-	TRBJ1-1	-	TGCGCCAGCAGCTTGGTCACGGGTGGGAACACTGAAGCTTTCTTT	CASSLVTGGNTEAFF
TRBV7-9	-	TRBJ2-1	-	TGTGCCAGCAGCCCCAGAGGCTCCTACAATGAGCAGTTCTTC	CASSPRGSYNEQFF
TRBV2	-	TRBJ2-2	-	TGTGCCAGCGATCGGGGGGCGCGAACCGGGGAGCTGTTTTTT	CASDRGARTGELFF
TRBV13	-	TRBJ2-5	-	TGTGCCAGCAGCGGACTGTCGGGAGCTCTGGAGACCCAGTACTTC	CASSGLSGALETQYF
TRBV28	-	TRBJ1-1	-	TGTGCCAGCAGCCTGACAGCGAACACTGAAGCTTTCTTT	CASSLTANTEAFF
TRBV11-2	-	TRBJ2-7	TRBD2	TGTGCCAGCAGCTTTGGGGGACTAGCGGGAGGGTACGAGCAGTACTTC	CASSFGGLAGGYEQYF
TRBV5-5	once	TRBJ2-7	TRBD2	TGTGCCAGCAGCTCGACTAGCGGGTCCTACGAGCAGTACTTC	CASSSTSGSYEQYF
TRBV24-1	-	TRBJ2-7	-	TGTGCCACCAGTGACCCCGGGACACCCTACGAGCAGTACTTC	CATSDPGTPYEQYF
TRBV18	-	TRBJ2-1	TRBD2	TGTGCCAGCTCATCCGGGACTAGGGGCAATGAGCAGTTCTTC	CASSSGTRGNEQFF
TRBV16	-	TRBJ2-3	-	TGTGCCAGCAGCCGCTCGACAGGAAGCACAGATACGCAGTATTTT	CASSRSTGSTDTQYF
TRBV5-1	once	TRBJ2-4	TRBD1	TGCGCCAGCAGCGTATCTGGGGGACAGGGGGATAACATTCAGTACTTC	CASSVSGGQGDNIQYF
TRBV4-1	-	TRBJ1-2	-	TGCGCCAGCAGCCAACCTCCCGTAGGGGTGGACTATGGCTACACCTTC	CASSQPPVGVDYGYTF
TRBV10-3	-	TRBJ1-5	-	TGTGCCATCAGTGAGTCGTCAGATAGCAATCAGCCCCAGCATTTT	CAISESSDSNQPQHF
TRBV30	-	TRBJ1-2	-	TGTGCCTGGAGGGGGGACACCAGTAACTATGGCTACACCTTC	CAWRGDTSNYGYTF
TRBV3-1/TRBV3-2	-	TRBJ1-2	-	TGTGCCAGCAGCTCAGGGGCCCTCTATGGCTACACCTTC	CASSSGALYGYTF
TRBV2	-	TRBJ2-7	TRBD1	TGTGCCAGCAGTGGGGACAGGACCGCCTACGAGCAGTACTTC	CASSGDRTAYEQYF
TRBV5-1	-	TRBJ1-1	-	TGCGCCAGTAGGAGACTGAACACTGAAGCTTTCTTT	CASRRLNTEAFF
TRBV27	-	TRBJ1-2	-	TGTGCCAGCAGTTCCCTGGGCAGGGGCTATGGCTACACCTTC	CASSSLGRGYGYTF
TRBV6-5	-	TRBJ2-7	-	TGTGCCAGCAGTTTTACTAGTGCTTACGAGCAGTACTTC	CASSFTSAYEQYF
TRBV9	-	TRBJ2-7	-	TGTGCCAGCAGCTTAGCGGAGGTCCCCTACGAGCAGTACTTC	CASSLAEVPYEQYF
TRBV5-1	-	TRBJ1-3	TRBD1	TGCGCCAGCAGCCGACGCGTCCGACAGGGCACAACGGAGAGCTCTGGAAACACCATATATTTT	CASSRRVRQGTTESSGNTIYF
TRBV5-1	-	TRBJ1-4	-	TGCGCCAGCAGAGAGGGGGGGATGGCTAATGAAAAACTGTTTTTT	CASREGGMANEKLFF